What follows are 27 T cell receptor beta chains derived from one specimen sequenced in a study of tumor-infiltrating lymphocytes in localized non-small cell lung cancer. The assay was immunoSEQ multiplex PCR, and TCRdb's table has in-frame clones only and misses some. The data hold tens of thousands of clones, with approximately 64% observed a single time. The sequenced sample was lung tumor tissue. The receptors come from a human donor with non-small cell lung cancer.

This rearrangement joins TRBV27 to TRBJ2-1, with D unclear. Per germline, CDR1 MNHEY and CDR2 SMNVEV (reference sequence). Trimming pared 5 bases from V and 7 bases from J, leaving 18 bases between. The CDR3 sequence is 15 residues long. This CDR3 reads CASSPLSIPSNEQFF. CDR3 coding DNA: TGTGCCAGCAGTCCGCTATCTATTCCTTCTAATGAGCAGTTCTTC.

This chain joins TRBV6-6 and TRBJ1-1; D is unclear. This CDR3 contains 12 residues. Trimming took 8 bases from V and 5 from J, leaving 12 bases between them. Germline V gives CDR1 MNHNY, CDR2 SVGAGI (reference sequence). The CDR3 reads CASFSFKTEAFF. The CDR3 nucleotides are TGTGCCAGCTTTTCATTTAAAACTGAAGCTTTCTTT.

CDR3 protein: CASAQLDRAMNTGELFF. CDR3 nucleotide sequence: TGTGCCAGCGCTCAATTAGACAGGGCGATGAACACCGGGGAGCTGTTTTTT. The J gene is TRBJ2-2, the V gene TRBV14, with 7 bases identical to TRBD1. This CDR3 contains 17 residues. Per the germline V gene, CDR1 is SGHDN and CDR2 is FVKESK. J gave up 1 base and V 8 bases, and 13 bases lay outside the gene matches.

The genes are TRBV7-2 and TRBJ2-5, with 8 bases lining up with TRBD2. J was trimmed by 2 bases and V by 3 bases; bases with no gene match: 8. The germline CDR1 and CDR2 sequences are SGHTA and FQGNSA. The CDR3 extends over 16 amino acids. The CDR3 DNA follows: TGTGCCAGCAGCTTGGGACCGGGACTAGAGCAAGAGACCCAGTACTTC. Translation: CASSLGPGLEQETQYF.

The rearrangement uses TRBV6-1 and TRBJ1-3, with a tentative D call TRBD1 (5 bases). The CDR3 consists of 15 residues. Germline V gene data show CDR1 as MNHNS and CDR2 as SASEGT. The ends were cut back, 5 bases at V and 0 bases at J, with 11 bases in the middle. CDR3 protein: CASSFDSASGNTIYF. The CDR3, as DNA: TGTGCCAGCAGTTTCGACAGCGCCTCTGGAAACACCATATATTTT.

A note on this clone: The identical CDR3 is also encoded by other nucleotide sequences in the sample. The chain carries TRBV9 and TRBJ2-2, with a possible D match to TRBD2 (6 bases). Trimming took off 0 bases at V and 0 bases at J, with 6 bases between the two ends. This CDR3 spans 15 amino acids. Germline lookup yields CDR1 SGDLS and CDR2 YYNGEE. CDR3 DNA: TGTGCCAGCAGCGTAGGCGGGACGAACACCGGGGAGCTGTTTTTT. Its translation: CASSVGGTNTGELFF.

The CDR3 loop reads CAWSGVTQETQYF. As DNA, the CDR3 is TGTGCCTGGAGTGGGGTCACCCAAGAGACCCAGTACTTC. V usage is TRBV30 and J usage is TRBJ2-5; D is undetermined. This CDR3 comprises 13 residues. Trimming removed 1 base from V and 1 base from J, with 7 bases in between. Germline-derived CDR1 and CDR2 are GTSNPN and SVGIG (reference sequence).

The sample holds a few counts of this clone. V and J are TRBV2 and TRBJ1-5, with no clear D. CDR3 size: 15 residues. V was cut by 4 bases and J by 0 bases, with 10 bases left in between. Germline V gene data show CDR1 as SNHLY and CDR2 as FYNNEI. As DNA, the CDR3 is TGTGCCAGCAGTGTCGGTCAGGTTAGCAATCAGCCCCAGCATTTT. This gives the protein CASSVGQVSNQPQHF.

The rearrangement joins TRBV7-7 to TRBJ2-1, with D possibly matching TRBD2 (6 bases). V lost 4 bases and J lost 7, with 14 bases in between. The germline V gene encodes CDR1 SSHAT and CDR2 FNYEAQ (reference sequence). The CDR3 is 14 amino acids. As DNA, the CDR3 is TGTGCCAGCAGCTCGGGAGTGGGTGGAAATGAGCAGTTCTTC. Translated: CASSSGVGGNEQFF.

This chain links TRBV19 with TRBJ2-5, with 8 nucleotides matching TRBD1. This CDR3 has 14 residues. V shed 4 bases, J shed 2 bases, and the junction held 3 bases outside the gene matches. Looked up from germline, CDR1 is LNHDA and CDR2 is SQIVND (reference sequence). CDR3 sequence reads: CASSTRTGQETQYF. The CDR3 DNA reads as TGTGCCAGTAGTACAAGGACAGGGCAAGAGACCCAGTACTTC.

The sample holds one count of this clone. The rearrangement uses TRBV5-4 and TRBJ2-7; 8 bases fit TRBD1. J lost 4 bases, V lost 4 bases, and 7 bases had no gene match. This CDR3 comprises 14 residues. Germline assignment: CDR1 SGHNT and CDR2 YYREEE (reference sequence). CDR3 region: CASSLGQGLYEQYF. CDR3 DNA: TGTGCCAGCAGCCTAGGACAGGGTCTTTACGAGCAGTACTTC.

V is TRBV19 and J is TRBJ2-1, with 7 bases aligning to TRBD2. The germline V gene encodes CDR1 LNHDA and CDR2 SQIVND (reference sequence). The CDR3 contains 16 residues. The ends lost 4 bases at V and 0 bases at J; junction bases unmatched: 6. The CDR3 region has the DNA TGTGCCAGTAGTAACCCCGGGGGGAGCTCCTACAATGAGCAGTTCTTC. Encoded protein: CASSNPGGSSYNEQFF.

This chain links TRBV5-1 with TRBJ1-5; TRBD1 matches 10 bases. The germline V gene has CDR1 SGHRS and CDR2 YFSETQ. Trimming took 5 bases from V and 3 from J; bases not matched to a gene: 5. The CDR3 contains 15 residues. The CDR3 here is CASRATGGFNQPQHF. The CDR3 DNA sequence: TGCGCCAGCAGGGCGACAGGGGGCTTCAATCAGCCCCAGCATTTT.

The chain uses TRBV7-8 and TRBJ2-5, with D maybe TRBD2 (6 bases). V was clipped by 2 bases and J by 4 bases, with 11 bases between them. CDR1 is SGHVS and CDR2 is FQNEAQ in the germline V gene. The CDR3 has 14 amino acids. In DNA, the CDR3 is TGTGCCAGCAGCTTACGGGGGACGCCAGAGACCCAGTACTTC. The encoded protein is CASSLRGTPETQYF.

V and J are TRBV11-2 and TRBJ2-1; tentatively, D is TRBD2 (5 bases). The V end lost 3 bases, the J end lost 3 bases, and 6 bases lay between the germline ends. The CDR3 length is 13 residues. In germline, CDR1 is SGHAT, CDR2 FQNNGV. The CDR3, as DNA: TGTGCCAGCAGCTTCGGGGACTACAATGAGCAGTTCTTC. Translation gives CASSFGDYNEQFF.

This sequence joins TRBV5-1 and TRBJ2-7; the match to TRBD1 covers 8 bases. The V segment lost 4 bases and the J segment 6 bases; nucleotides outside the gene matches: 12. The CDR3 totals 15 residues. Looked up from germline, CDR1 is SGHRS and CDR2 is YFSETQ. The CDR3 DNA reads TGCGCCAGCAGCCAAAGGGAGGACAGGGCATCCGAGCAGTACTTC. Translated: CASSQREDRASEQYF.

The chain uses TRBV11-3 and TRBJ2-1; D not resolved. This CDR3 has 12 amino acids. In germline, CDR1 is SGHNT, CDR2 YENEEA. Trimming took off 1 base at V and 8 bases at J, with 6 bases between the two ends. The CDR3 loop reads CASSLGADEQFF. The CDR3 DNA reads TGTGCCAGCAGCTTAGGCGCGGATGAGCAGTTCTTC.

This chain connects TRBV19 to TRBJ1-2; D unclear. Trimming took off 3 bases at V and 0 bases at J, with 17 bases between the two ends. The germline V gene encodes CDR1 LNHDA and CDR2 SQIVND (reference sequence). This CDR3 is 17 amino acids long. CDR3 protein: CASSISPSAATNYGYTF. The CDR3, as DNA: TGTGCCAGTAGTATTTCCCCGTCGGCGGCTACTAACTATGGCTACACCTTC. The whole variable domain, remainder taken from reference TRBV19 and TRBJ1-2, is DGGITQSPKYLFRKEGQNVTLSCEQNLNHDAMYWYRQDPGQGLRLIYYSQIVNDFQKGDIAEGYSVSREKKESFPLTVTSAQKNPTAFYLCASSISPSAATNYGYTFGSGTRLTVV.

This rearrangement joins TRBV14 to TRBJ2-7; TRBD1 might be the D (5 bases). Trimming cost V 3 bases and J 3 bases, with 9 bases left between them. CDR1 SGHDN and CDR2 FVKESK come from the germline V gene. The CDR3 sequence is 13 residues long. This chain's CDR3 is CASSHGHIYEQYF. The CDR3 nucleotides are TGTGCCAGCAGCCACGGACATATCTACGAGCAGTACTTC.

The chain employs TRBV7-2 and TRBJ2-1; D unclear. This CDR3 has 14 amino acids. Trimming left V 2 bases short and J 7 bases short, with 12 bases between. Germline V gene sequence: CDR1 SGHTA, CDR2 FQGNSA. CDR3 sequence reads: CASSLTLTPNEQFF. CDR3 bases: TGTGCCAGCAGCTTAACCTTAACCCCAAATGAGCAGTTCTTC.

V gene TRBV10-2 combines with J gene TRBJ2-3, with D perhaps matching TRBD1 (7 bases). Looked up from germline, CDR1 is WSHSY and CDR2 is SAAADI. This CDR3 is built from 13 residues. Trimming pared 10 bases from V and 2 bases from J, leaving 13 bases between. The CDR3 region is CATRGEFTDTQYF. CDR3 nucleotides: TGCGCCACCAGGGGGGAGTTCACAGATACGCAGTATTTT.

This chain uses TRBV18 with TRBJ1-2, with unresolved D. Trimming took 2 bases from V and 3 from J, leaving 13 bases between them. The CDR3 is 15 residues long. Germline V CDR1 and CDR2: KGHSH, LQKENI. The CDR3 nucleotides are TGTGCCAGCTCACCAGCGGGCCCCACGGACTATGGCTACACCTTC. Translated, it gives CASSPAGPTDYGYTF.

The chain employs TRBV5-4 and TRBJ2-7; tentative D call: TRBD2 (5 bases). The germline gives CDR1 SGHNT, CDR2 YYREEE (reference sequence). V gave up 5 bases and J gave up 3 bases, with 15 bases separating them. This CDR3 is built from 14 residues. The CDR3, as DNA: TGTGCCAGCAGACGGGGTAACGGGAACTACGAGCAGTACTTC. Translated: CASRRGNGNYEQYF.

The rearrangement uses TRBV5-6 and TRBJ2-1; 7 bases are a match to TRBD2. J gave up 3 bases and V 0 bases, and 6 bases lay outside the gene matches. CDR1 is SGHDT and CDR2 is YYEEEE in the germline V gene. The CDR3 length is 16 residues. CDR3 in amino acids: CASSLAGGINYNEQFF. In DNA form, the CDR3 reads TGTGCCAGCAGCTTGGCCGGGGGGATCAACTACAATGAGCAGTTCTTC. Combining the CDR3 with reference TRBV5-6 and TRBJ2-1 gives the whole variable domain DAGVTQSPTHLIKTRGQQVTLRCSPKSGHDTVSWYQQALGQGPQFIFQYYEEEERQRGNFPDRFSGHQFPNYSSELNVNALLLGDSALYLCASSLAGGINYNEQFFGPGTRLTVL.

V and J are TRBV14 and TRBJ2-1; 8 positions match TRBD2. CDR1 SGHDN and CDR2 FVKESK come from the germline V gene. Trimming at V came to 5 bases and at J to 7 bases, leaving 13 bases not matched to a gene. This CDR3 region has 16 residues. The DNA for the CDR3 is TGTGCCAGCAGCTTCCCTGGACTAGCAACCCAGAATGAGCAGTTCTTC. Encoded protein: CASSFPGLATQNEQFF.

V is TRBV28 and J is TRBJ2-6; D is unclear. The germline CDR1 and CDR2 sequences are MDHEN and SYDVKM. The CDR3 contains 16 residues. V was clipped by 3 bases and J by 0 bases, with 9 bases between them. The CDR3 region has the DNA TGTGCCAGCAGTTTGGGTGGATACTCTGGGGCCAACGTCCTGACTTTC. The encoded protein is CASSLGGYSGANVLTF.

The chain recombines TRBV10-3 with TRBJ1-1, with a possible D match to TRBD1 (6 bases). Trimming shortened V by 9 bases and J by 4 bases, and 18 bases separated the two germline ends. The CDR3 totals 14 residues. The V gene's germline CDR1 is ENHRY and CDR2 SYGVKD. The CDR3 loop reads CAIMAGGRGTEAFF. The CDR3 coding sequence is TGTGCCATTATGGCGGGGGGCCGGGGCACTGAAGCTTTCTTT.